This TCR beta chain was found in a study of shared clonotypes between healthy human individuals. Study observations and caveats: Sorted-subset samples were not fully sequenced, rarefaction indicated. In contrast to clonotypes shared by all four donors, non-shared clonotypes had lower generation probabilities.

TCRdb's table, derived via immunoSEQ multiplex PCR, lists solely in-frame clones and lacks some. The table lists 2 million to 2.5 million clones, nearly 97% of them singletons. Details on this clone: Its specificity is unknown. Other DNA sequences in the same sample also yield this CDR3.

CDR3 length: 14 amino acids. V gave up 0 bases and J gave up 2 bases, with 8 bases separating them. The germline V gene encodes CDR1 SGHRS and CDR2 YFSETQ. What was sequenced was naive CD4+ T cells sorted from blood. Described subset: CD45RA+ positively selected. The rearrangement uses TRBV5-1 and TRBJ2-5, with D perhaps matching TRBD2 (5 bases). The origin of this receptor is a man aged 18-30 years in good health. The CDR3 region has the DNA TGCGCCAGCAGCTTGGCTTCGGGACAAGAGACCCAGTACTTC. Protein: CASSLASGQETQYF.